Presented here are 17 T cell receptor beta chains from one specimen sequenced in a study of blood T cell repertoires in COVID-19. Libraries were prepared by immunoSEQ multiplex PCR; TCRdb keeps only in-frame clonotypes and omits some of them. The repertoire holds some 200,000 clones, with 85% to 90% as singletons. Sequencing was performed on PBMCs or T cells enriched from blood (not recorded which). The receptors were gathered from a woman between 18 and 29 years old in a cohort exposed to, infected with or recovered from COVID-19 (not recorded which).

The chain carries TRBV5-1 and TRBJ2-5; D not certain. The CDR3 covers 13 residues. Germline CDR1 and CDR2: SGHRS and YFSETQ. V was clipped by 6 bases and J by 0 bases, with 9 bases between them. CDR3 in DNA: TGCGCCAGCAATACCGGAGACCAAGAGACCCAGTACTTC. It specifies CASNTGDQETQYF. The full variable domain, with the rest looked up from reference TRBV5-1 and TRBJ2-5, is KAGVTQTPRYLIKTRGQQVTLSCSPISGHRSVSWYQQTPGQGLQFLFEYFSETQRNKGNFPGRFSGRQFSNSRSEMNVSTLELGDSALYLCASNTGDQETQYFGPGTRLLVL.

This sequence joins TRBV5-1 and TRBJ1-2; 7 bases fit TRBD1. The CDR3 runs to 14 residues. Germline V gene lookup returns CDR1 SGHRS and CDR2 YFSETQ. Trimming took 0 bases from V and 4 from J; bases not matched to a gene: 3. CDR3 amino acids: CASSLVAGGYGYTF. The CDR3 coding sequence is TGCGCCAGCAGCTTGGTGGCAGGGGGCTATGGCTACACCTTC.

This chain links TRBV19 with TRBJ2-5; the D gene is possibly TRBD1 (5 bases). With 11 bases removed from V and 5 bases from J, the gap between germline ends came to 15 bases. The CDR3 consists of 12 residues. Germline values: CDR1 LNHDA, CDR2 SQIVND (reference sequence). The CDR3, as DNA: TGTGCCTCAGGGTCCCAACGGGAGACCCAGTACTTC. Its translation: CASGSQRETQYF. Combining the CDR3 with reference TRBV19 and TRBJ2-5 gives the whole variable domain DGGITQSPKYLFRKEGQNVTLSCEQNLNHDAMYWYRQDPGQGLRLIYYSQIVNDFQKGDIAEGYSVSREKKESFPLTVTSAQKNPTAFYLCASGSQRETQYFGPGTRLLVL.

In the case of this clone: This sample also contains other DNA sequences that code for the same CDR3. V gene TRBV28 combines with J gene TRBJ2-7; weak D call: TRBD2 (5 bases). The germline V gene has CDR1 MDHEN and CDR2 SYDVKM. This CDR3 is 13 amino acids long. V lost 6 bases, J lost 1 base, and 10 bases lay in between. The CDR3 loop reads CASRDLASYEQYF. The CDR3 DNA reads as TGTGCCAGCAGGGACCTAGCTTCCTACGAGCAGTACTTC. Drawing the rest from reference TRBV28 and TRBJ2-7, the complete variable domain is DVKVTQSSRYLVKRTGEKVFLECVQDMDHENMFWYRQDPGLGLRLIYFSYDVKMKEKGDIPEGYSVSREKKERFSLILESASTNQTSMYLCASRDLASYEQYFGPGTRLTVT.

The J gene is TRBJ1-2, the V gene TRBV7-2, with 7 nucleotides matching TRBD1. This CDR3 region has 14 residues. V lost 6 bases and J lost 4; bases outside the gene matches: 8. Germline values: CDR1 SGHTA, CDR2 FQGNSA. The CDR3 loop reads CASRQGQDLYGYTF. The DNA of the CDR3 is TGTGCCAGCAGACAAGGACAGGATCTCTATGGCTACACCTTC.

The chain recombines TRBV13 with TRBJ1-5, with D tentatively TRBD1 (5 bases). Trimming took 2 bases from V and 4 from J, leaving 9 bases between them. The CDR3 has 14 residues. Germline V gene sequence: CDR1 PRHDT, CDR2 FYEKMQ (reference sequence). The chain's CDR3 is CASSLYGANQPQHF. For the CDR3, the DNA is TGTGCCAGCAGCTTATATGGGGCGAATCAGCCCCAGCATTTT. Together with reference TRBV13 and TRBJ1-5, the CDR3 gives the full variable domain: AAGVIQSPRHLIKEKRETATLKCYPIPRHDTVYWYQQGPGQDPQFLISFYEKMQSDKGSIPDRFSAQQFSDYHSELNMSSLELGDSALYFCASSLYGANQPQHFGDGTRLSIL.

The CDR3 reads CASRGGQGMYGYTF. CDR3 bases: TGTGCCAGCAGAGGGGGACAGGGGATGTACGGCTACACCTTC. This chain connects TRBV2 to TRBJ1-2; 10 bases line up with TRBD1. The CDR3 loop spans 14 amino acids. Trimming at V came to 6 bases and at J to 8 bases, leaving 9 bases not matched to a gene. Germline V gives CDR1 SNHLY, CDR2 FYNNEI. Supplemented by reference TRBV2 and TRBJ1-2, the full variable domain reads EPEVTQTPSHQVTQMGQEVILRCVPISNHLYFYWYRQILGQKVEFLVSFYNNEISEKSEIFDDQFSVERPDGSNFTLKIRSTKLEDSAMYFCASRGGQGMYGYTFGSGTRLTVV.

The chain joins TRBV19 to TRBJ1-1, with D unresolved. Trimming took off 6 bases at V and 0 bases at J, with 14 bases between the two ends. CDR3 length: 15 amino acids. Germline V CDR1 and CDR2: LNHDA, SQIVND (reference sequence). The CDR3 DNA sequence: TGTGCCAGTAGGTGGGCACCGCGTATGAACACTGAAGCTTTCTTT. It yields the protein CASRWAPRMNTEAFF.

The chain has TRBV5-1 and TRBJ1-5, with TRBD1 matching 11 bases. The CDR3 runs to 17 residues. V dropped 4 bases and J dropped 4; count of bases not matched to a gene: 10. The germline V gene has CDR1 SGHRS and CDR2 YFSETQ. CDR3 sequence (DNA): TGCGCCAGCAGCCATACCTTGGGGACAGGGGGGAATCAGCCCCAGCATTTT. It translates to CASSHTLGTGGNQPQHF.

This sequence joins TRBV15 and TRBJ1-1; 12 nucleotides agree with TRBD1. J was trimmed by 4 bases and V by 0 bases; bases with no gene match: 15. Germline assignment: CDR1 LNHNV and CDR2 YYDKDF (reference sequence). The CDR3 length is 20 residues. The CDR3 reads CATSRDLAGTGGALFTEAFF. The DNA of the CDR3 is TGTGCCACCAGCAGAGATCTTGCGGGGACAGGGGGCGCGTTGTTCACTGAAGCTTTCTTT.

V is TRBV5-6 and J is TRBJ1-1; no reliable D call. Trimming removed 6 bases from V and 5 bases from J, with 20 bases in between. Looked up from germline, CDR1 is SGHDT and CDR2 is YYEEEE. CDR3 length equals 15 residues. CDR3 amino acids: CASTSGSGGRTEAFF. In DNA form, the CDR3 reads TGTGCCAGCACCTCGGGGTCGGGCGGGCGGACTGAAGCTTTCTTT.

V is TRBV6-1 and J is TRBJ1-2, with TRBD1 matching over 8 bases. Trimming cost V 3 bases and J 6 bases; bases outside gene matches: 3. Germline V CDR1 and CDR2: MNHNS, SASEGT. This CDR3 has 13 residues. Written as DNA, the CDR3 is TGTGCCAGCAGTGAGGACAGGGTTAATGGCTACACCTTC. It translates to CASSEDRVNGYTF.

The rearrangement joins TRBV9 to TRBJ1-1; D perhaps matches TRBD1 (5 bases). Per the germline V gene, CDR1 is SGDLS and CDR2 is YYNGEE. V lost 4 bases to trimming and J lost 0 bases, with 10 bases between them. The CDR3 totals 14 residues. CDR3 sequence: CASSLTAMNTEAFF. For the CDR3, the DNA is TGTGCCAGCAGCCTGACAGCTATGAACACTGAAGCTTTCTTT.

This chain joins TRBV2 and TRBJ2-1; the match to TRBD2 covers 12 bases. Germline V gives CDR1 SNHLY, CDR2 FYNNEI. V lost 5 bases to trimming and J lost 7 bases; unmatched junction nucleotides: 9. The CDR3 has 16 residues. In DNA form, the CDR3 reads TGTGCCAGCAGTAGCCTAGCGGGAGGGCGTTGGAATGAGCAGTTCTTC. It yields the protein CASSSLAGGRWNEQFF.

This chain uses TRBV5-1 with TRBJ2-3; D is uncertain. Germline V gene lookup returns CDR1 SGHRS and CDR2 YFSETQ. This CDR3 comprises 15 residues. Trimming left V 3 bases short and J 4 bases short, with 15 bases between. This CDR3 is CASSSAVLGSDTQYF. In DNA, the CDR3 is TGCGCCAGCAGCTCCGCGGTCTTAGGTTCAGATACGCAGTATTTT.

The chain's CDR3 is CASSSLGTADYEQYF. DNA for the CDR3: TGTGCCAGCAGTTCCCTTGGGACAGCCGACTACGAGCAGTACTTC. The chain has TRBV28 and TRBJ2-7, with 7 bases aligning to TRBD1. The J segment lost 3 bases and the V segment lost 4 bases, leaving 9 bases of the junction unmatched. This CDR3 contains 15 residues. CDR1 MDHEN and CDR2 SYDVKM come from the germline V gene.

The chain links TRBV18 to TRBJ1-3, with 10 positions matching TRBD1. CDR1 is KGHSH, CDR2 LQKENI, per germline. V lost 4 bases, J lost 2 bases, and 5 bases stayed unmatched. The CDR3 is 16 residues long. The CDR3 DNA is TGTGCCAGCTCACTATTCGGACAGGGGGCTGGAAACACCATATATTTT. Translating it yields CASSLFGQGAGNTIYF.